Below, 19 T cell receptor beta chains from the same sample are listed, as sequenced in a study of cytomegalovirus exposure and HLA in healthy donors. The PCR ran on 60 Vbeta and 13 Jbeta primers. Produced via immunoSEQ multiplex PCR; TCRdb's table is partial and in-frame only. Among about 110,000 clones listed, around 74% were seen once. What was sequenced was PBMCs. The origin of the receptors is a man younger than 40 in good health and CMV-seropositive.

With regard to this clone: The identical CDR3 is also encoded by other nucleotide sequences in the sample. As DNA, the CDR3 is TGTGCCAGCAGCTTAAGACAGGGCGAGTCACCCCTCCACTTT. As protein: CASSLRQGESPLHF. The rearrangement links TRBV7-8 to TRBJ1-6, with 7 bases aligning to TRBD1. The junction had 5 bases not matched to a gene; V was cut back by 2 bases and J by 10 bases. Germline CDR1 and CDR2: SGHVS and FQNEAQ. This CDR3 is built from 14 residues.

This clone was observed once. V gene TRBV19 combines with J gene TRBJ1-5; 7 nucleotides match TRBD1. Germline V gives CDR1 LNHDA, CDR2 SQIVND (reference sequence). The junction had 12 bases not matched to a gene; V was cut back by 10 bases and J by 0 bases. The CDR3 loop spans 16 amino acids. CDR3 DNA: TGTGCCACCCTACTCACTAACAGGGGTAGCAATCAGCCCCAGCATTTT. It translates to CATLLTNRGSNQPQHF.

The V and J genes are TRBV28 and TRBJ2-7; 9 bases line up with TRBD1. Germline trimming cut 4 bases from V and 9 bases from J; bases unmatched to any gene: 13. Germline CDR1 reads MDHEN; CDR2 reads SYDVKM. This CDR3 has 15 amino acids. The CDR3 loop reads CASSYYGTGYYWQYF. CDR3 coding DNA: TGTGCCAGCAGTTACTATGGGACAGGGTACTATTGGCAGTACTTC. Using reference TRBV28 and TRBJ2-7 for the parts outside the CDR3, the full variable domain is DVKVTQSSRYLVKRTGEKVFLECVQDMDHENMFWYRQDPGLGLRLIYFSYDVKMKEKGDIPEGYSVSREKKERFSLILESASTNQTSMYLCASSYYGTGYYWQYFGPGTRLTVT.

This clone was found a few times. The chain couples TRBV6-5 to TRBJ2-5; 12 positions match TRBD2. CDR1 and CDR2 (germline): MNHEY, SVGAGI. The CDR3 sequence is 16 residues long. V was pared by 0 bases and J by 5 bases, with 4 bases of the junction left unmatched. DNA for the CDR3: TGTGCCAGCAGTTACTCTCTAGCGGGGGGGCTTGAGACCCAGTACTTC. It is translated as CASSYSLAGGLETQYF.

A few counts support this clone. The V and J genes are TRBV7-2 and TRBJ2-7, with TRBD2 identical over 15 bases. Germline CDR1 reads SGHTA; CDR2 reads FQGNSA. The length of the CDR3 is 18 residues. V was pared by 5 bases and J by 7 bases, with 15 bases of the junction left unmatched. CDR3 nucleotide sequence: TGTGCCAGCAGCCCCCGGACTAGCGGGGGGGCCATCTCGAGGGAGCAGTACTTC. Its protein product is CASSPRTSGGAISREQYF.

This clone came up a few times. The rearrangement links TRBV7-2 to TRBJ1-4; perhaps TRBD1 as D (5 bases). Germline values: CDR1 SGHTA, CDR2 FQGNSA. Trimming removed 2 bases from V and 0 bases from J, with 10 bases in between. The CDR3 runs 16 residues. The CDR3 sequence: CASSLWGGATNEKLFF. CDR3 bases: TGTGCCAGCAGCTTATGGGGGGGAGCAACTAATGAAAAACTGTTTTTT.

This clone was observed a single time. The rearrangement links TRBV5-1 to TRBJ2-1; 11 positions match TRBD2. The CDR3 is 17 residues long. J lost 0 bases, V lost 4 bases, and 6 bases had no gene match. CDR1 is SGHRS, CDR2 YFSETQ, per germline. CDR3 sequence (DNA): TGCGCCAGCAGCACTAGCGGGGGACACCGCTCCTACAATGAGCAGTTCTTC. This sequence encodes CASSTSGGHRSYNEQFF.

V gene TRBV9 combines with J gene TRBJ2-1; 9 bases match TRBD1. Trimming took 2 bases from V and 6 from J; bases not matched to a gene: 3. Per germline, CDR1 SGDLS and CDR2 YYNGEE. This CDR3 contains 14 residues. For the CDR3, the DNA is TGTGCCAGCAGCGTTACGGACAGGGGCAATGAGCAGTTCTTC. Encoded protein: CASSVTDRGNEQFF.

This chain joins TRBV6-5 and TRBJ2-1, with 9 bases matching TRBD1. The CDR3 is 16 residues long. Germline CDR1 MNHEY, CDR2 SVGAGI. V was clipped by 4 bases and J by 12 bases; unmatched bases: 16. Here the CDR3 DNA reads TGTGCCAGCAGTTTACTTCCGACAGGGGGGGGTTGGGGGCAGTTCTTC. Amino acid sequence: CASSLLPTGGGWGQFF.

The genes are TRBV19 and TRBJ2-7; 10 positions agree with TRBD1. The V and J ends lost 5 bases and 5 bases, in that order; junction bases with no gene match: 6. The CDR3 loop spans 14 amino acids. CDR1 and CDR2 from the germline V gene are LNHDA and SQIVND (reference sequence). The CDR3 bases are TGTGCCAGTAGTGACAGGGGGCGCATACACGAGCAGTACTTC. This encodes CASSDRGRIHEQYF.

This clone has only one observation. The chain employs TRBV19 and TRBJ1-1; D may be TRBD1 (5 bases). Trimming shortened V by 8 bases and J by 3 bases, and 19 bases separated the two germline ends. There are 15 residues in the CDR3. Germline assignment: CDR1 LNHDA and CDR2 SQIVND (reference sequence). The DNA for the CDR3 is TGTGCCAGTGCATCAGGGATTCAATGGGACACTGAAGCTTTCTTT. Protein sequence: CASASGIQWDTEAFF.

The chain is built from TRBV4-1 and TRBJ2-4; the match to TRBD2 covers 8 bases. The CDR3 covers 17 residues. Unmatched junction bases numbered 10, after V lost 5 bases and J lost 1 base. CDR1 is MGHRA and CDR2 is YSYEKL in the germline V gene. CDR3 DNA: TGCGCCAGCAGCTCCTTTACTAGCGGCCAGGCCAAAAACATTCAGTACTTC. It yields the protein CASSSFTSGQAKNIQYF.

This clone was seen more than once but under ten times. The V gene is TRBV4-1, the J gene TRBJ2-2; 7 positions agree with TRBD2. The CDR3 is 15 residues long. Germline assignment: CDR1 MGHRA and CDR2 YSYEKL. V dropped 3 bases and J dropped 7; count of bases not matched to a gene: 8. Here the CDR3 reads CASSHRTSSRGELFF. The CDR3, as DNA: TGCGCCAGCAGCCACAGGACTAGTTCACGCGGGGAGCTGTTTTTT.

CDR3 nucleotides: TGTGCCAGCAGTGAATTGAGAGGGACAGCCGATGAAAAACTGTTTTTT. This codes for CASSELRGTADEKLFF. The rearrangement joins TRBV6-1 to TRBJ1-4, with TRBD1 matching over 7 bases. With 2 bases clipped from V and 6 bases from J, the junction kept 9 bases outside the gene matches. Germline lookup yields CDR1 MNHNS and CDR2 SASEGT. This CDR3 has 16 residues.

The V call is TRBV18, the J call TRBJ2-2; 8 nucleotides agree with TRBD1. The trim removed 6 bases at V and 4 bases at J, leaving 4 bases unmatched. The germline V gene encodes CDR1 KGHSH and CDR2 LQKENI. The CDR3 runs to 14 residues. This chain's CDR3 is CASSQGQGTGELFF. CDR3 coding DNA: TGTGCCAGCTCGCAAGGACAGGGCACCGGGGAGCTGTTTTTT.

The CDR3 spells CASSSGTGGVYEQYF. DNA of the CDR3: TGCGCCAGCAGCTCAGGCACAGGGGGAGTTTACGAGCAGTACTTC. The chain has TRBV5-1 and TRBJ2-7; 8 nucleotides line up with TRBD1. Germline V gene sequence: CDR1 SGHRS, CDR2 YFSETQ. The trim removed 3 bases at V and 4 bases at J, leaving 9 bases unmatched. The CDR3 sequence is 15 residues long.

The V and J genes are TRBV6-1 and TRBJ2-7, with 10 bases matching TRBD1. The CDR3 runs 15 residues. Germline V gene data show CDR1 as MNHNS and CDR2 as SASEGT. With 7 bases clipped from V and 5 bases from J, the junction kept 11 bases outside the gene matches. DNA for the CDR3: TGTGCCAGCAAGCGACCCGGGACAGGGGCCAACGAGCAGTACTTC. Protein sequence: CASKRPGTGANEQYF.

The chain has TRBV6-5 and TRBJ2-7; 7 bases map to TRBD1. The CDR3 runs 14 residues. Germline V gives CDR1 MNHEY, CDR2 SVGAGI. V shed 2 bases and J 2 bases; nucleotides not matched to a gene: 3. The CDR3, as DNA: TGTGCCAGCAGTTACAGGCAGGGGGCCTACGAGCAGTACTTC. It is translated as CASSYRQGAYEQYF.

The V call is TRBV2, the J call TRBJ1-2; D call uncertain. With 3 bases removed from V and 6 bases from J, the gap between germline ends came to 11 bases. This CDR3 spans 13 amino acids. The germline V gene encodes CDR1 SNHLY and CDR2 FYNNEI. CDR3 sequence: CASSEGIGHGYTF. The DNA of the CDR3 is TGTGCCAGCAGTGAGGGTATTGGGCATGGCTACACCTTC.